Below, 18 T cell receptor beta chains from the same sample are listed, as sequenced in a study of shared clonotypes between healthy human individuals. The assay was immunoSEQ multiplex PCR, and TCRdb's table has in-frame clones only and misses some. Among about 2.4 million clones, 93% were seen once, and the ten largest hold approximately 0.37%. Sequencing was done on a sample of naive CD4+ T cells from PBMCs. Subset denoted: CD45RA+ positively selected. The receptors originated from a man younger than 35 in good health. Some clones in this sample may be carry-over from other donors' samples.

The chain recombines TRBV5-4 with TRBJ1-1; D is unclear. CDR1 is SGHNT and CDR2 is YYREEE in the germline V gene (reference sequence). CDR3 size: 15 residues. The V end lost 0 bases, the J end lost 3 bases, and 12 bases lay between the germline ends. In nucleotides, the CDR3 is TGTGCCAGCAGCTTGGCCGTTCTGGGGTACACTGAAGCTTTCTTT. Its translation is CASSLAVLGYTEAFF.

The V and J genes are TRBV6-1 and TRBJ2-7, with D possibly being TRBD1 or TRBD2 (6 bases each). The V end lost 4 bases, the J end lost 3 bases, and 13 bases lay between the germline ends. The germline V gene has CDR1 MNHNS and CDR2 SASEGT. The CDR3 sequence is 14 residues long. CDR3 in DNA: TGTGCCAGCAGTGGGGGGGCCAGTCGCTACGAGCAGTACTTC. Its translation: CASSGGASRYEQYF.

The gene calls are TRBV10-3 and TRBJ1-4, with D possibly matching TRBD1 (6 bases). There are 12 residues in the CDR3. Germline V gene data show CDR1 as ENHRY and CDR2 as SYGVKD. The V and J ends lost 11 bases and 8 bases respectively, with 15 bases between them. CDR3 bases: TGTGCCGCGGGGCAGGGGCTCGAAAAACTGTTTTTT. This translates into CAAGQGLEKLFF.

With regard to this clone: The sample has other DNA sequences that encode this CDR3 too. The CDR3 spells CSASLKDTQYF. The CDR3 DNA is TGCAGTGCTAGCCTTAAAGATACGCAGTATTTT. The chain carries TRBV20-1 and TRBJ2-3; D unresolved. The V end was cut by 3 bases, the J end by 5 bases, with 6 bases between. Per germline, CDR1 DFQATT and CDR2 SNEGSKA (reference sequence). This CDR3 has 11 residues.

The chain carries TRBV2 and TRBJ1-1; no firm D call. From germline, CDR1 is SNHLY and CDR2 FYNNEI. CDR3 length: 17 residues. The V end was cut by 3 bases, the J end by 0 bases, with 17 bases between. The CDR3: CASSDFRPALMNTEAFF. The CDR3, as DNA: TGTGCCAGCAGTGATTTTAGGCCGGCCCTAATGAACACTGAAGCTTTCTTT.

The rearrangement uses TRBV12-5 and TRBJ1-2; D perhaps matches TRBD1 (5 bases). Germline V gene lookup returns CDR1 LGHNT and CDR2 FRNRAP. There are 13 residues in the CDR3. V was cut by 6 bases and J by 4 bases, with 12 bases left in between. The CDR3 here is CASGRGASYGYTF. The CDR3 DNA follows: TGTGCTAGTGGCCGCGGGGCCTCCTATGGCTACACCTTC.

This clone was counted a single time. The chain is built from TRBV25-1 and TRBJ2-7; tentative D call: TRBD1 (5 bases). Per the germline V gene, CDR1 is MGHDK and CDR2 is SYGVNS. The CDR3 has 14 amino acids. Deletions cut 3 bases from V and 2 bases from J, with 11 bases between. The CDR3 DNA reads as TGTGCCAGCAGTGATCCCACAGGTACCTACGAGCAGTACTTC. Protein sequence: CASSDPTGTYEQYF.

V usage is TRBV6-1 and J usage is TRBJ1-5, with D perhaps matching TRBD1 (5 bases). This CDR3 has 14 amino acids. Trimming stripped 6 bases from V and 8 bases from J, with 17 bases between. The germline CDR1 and CDR2 sequences are MNHNS and SASEGT. As DNA, the CDR3 is TGTGCCAGCAGCTCAGGGCCGCTTCTGAAGCCCCAGCATTTT. Protein product: CASSSGPLLKPQHF.

The CDR3, as DNA: TGTGCCAGCTCACCCCTCCGAGGCGGGCAGGGAGACTATGGCTACACCTTC. Encoded protein: CASSPLRGGQGDYGYTF. This rearrangement joins TRBV18 to TRBJ1-2; weak D call: TRBD1 (5 bases). Germline assignment: CDR1 KGHSH and CDR2 LQKENI. V was shortened by 3 bases and J by 3 bases, with 20 bases between the two germline ends. The CDR3 loop spans 17 amino acids.

This chain uses TRBV19 with TRBJ2-1; TRBD1 or TRBD2 may be the D gene (5 bases each). Germline-derived CDR1 and CDR2 are LNHDA and SQIVND (reference sequence). Trimming pared 2 bases from V and 12 bases from J, leaving 14 bases between. The CDR3 contains 13 residues. The CDR3 reads CASSISRGRGQFF. CDR3 nucleotides: TGTGCCAGTAGTATATCTAGGGGACGGGGGCAGTTCTTC.

The rearrangement links TRBV10-3 to TRBJ1-2, with TRBD1 identical over 7 bases. The V gene's germline CDR1 is ENHRY and CDR2 SYGVKD. Trimming took 0 bases from V and 4 from J; bases not matched to a gene: 8. The CDR3 is made up of 16 amino acids. CDR3 in DNA: TGTGCCATCAGTGAGTCGGGAAGGGGGCGACTCTATGGCTACACCTTC. This encodes CAISESGRGRLYGYTF.

This clone is a singleton in its sample. This chain connects TRBV28 to TRBJ2-1; 7 positions agree with TRBD1. The junction had 15 bases not matched to a gene; V was cut back by 5 bases and J by 5 bases. Germline V gene sequence: CDR1 MDHEN, CDR2 SYDVKM. This CDR3 spans 17 amino acids. This CDR3 reads CASSLTYLSDRNNEQFF. CDR3 in DNA: TGTGCCAGCAGTCTGACCTATCTGTCGGACAGGAACAATGAGCAGTTCTTC.

The rearrangement uses TRBV5-1 and TRBJ1-2, with TRBD1 matching over 12 bases. CDR3 length equals 15 residues. The germline V gene encodes CDR1 SGHRS and CDR2 YFSETQ. Trimming took 0 bases from V and 7 from J; bases not matched to a gene: 4. CDR3 nucleotide sequence: TGCGCCAGCAGCTTGGCACCGGGACAGGGGGCTGGCTACACCTTC. This codes for CASSLAPGQGAGYTF.

The chain uses TRBV18 and TRBJ1-3; D uncertain. The CDR3 runs 15 residues. Germline V gives CDR1 KGHSH, CDR2 LQKENI. Trimming left V 1 base short and J 2 bases short, with 9 bases between. CDR3 DNA: TGTGCCAGCTCACCACAGGGAATTACTGGAAACACCATATATTTT. This codes for CASSPQGITGNTIYF.

This rearrangement joins TRBV29-1 to TRBJ1-4, with 9 positions matching TRBD1. The V gene's germline CDR1 is SQVTM and CDR2 ANQGSEA. The trim removed 7 bases at V and 8 bases at J, leaving 5 bases unmatched. This CDR3 is 12 amino acids long. The CDR3 bases are TGCAGCGCCAGGACAGGGGAGGAAAAACTGTTTTTT. Its translation: CSARTGEEKLFF. Variable domain in full (rest from reference TRBV29-1 and TRBJ1-4): SAVISQKPSRDICQRGTSLTIQCQVDSQVTMMFWYRQQPGQSLTLIATANQGSEATYESGFVIDKFPISRPNLTFSTLTVSNMSPEDSSIYLCSARTGEEKLFFGSGTQLSVL.

This chain links TRBV5-4 with TRBJ2-1, with TRBD2 matching 11 bases. The CDR3 is made up of 16 amino acids. Trimming cost V 1 base and J 6 bases; bases outside gene matches: 6. Germline assignment: CDR1 SGHNT and CDR2 YYREEE (reference sequence). The CDR3 is CASSLPLAGGGNEQFF. DNA for the CDR3: TGTGCCAGCAGCTTGCCCCTAGCGGGAGGAGGCAATGAGCAGTTCTTC.

The J gene is TRBJ1-5, the V gene TRBV19; D gene unclear. CDR3 size: 14 residues. Trimming removed 0 bases at V and 3 bases at J, with 6 bases between. Germline values: CDR1 LNHDA, CDR2 SQIVND (reference sequence). The CDR3 region is CASSIDMYNQPQHF. CDR3 sequence (DNA): TGTGCCAGTAGTATAGACATGTACAATCAGCCCCAGCATTTT.

The genes are TRBV7-3 and TRBJ2-5; 8 bases are shared with TRBD2. The CDR3 has 16 residues. Per the germline V gene, CDR1 is SGHTA and CDR2 is FQGTGA. J lost 2 bases, V lost 1 base, and 6 bases had no gene match. CDR3 in amino acids: CASSLSHTSGQETQYF. CDR3 DNA: TGTGCCAGCAGCTTAAGCCACACTAGCGGACAAGAGACCCAGTACTTC.